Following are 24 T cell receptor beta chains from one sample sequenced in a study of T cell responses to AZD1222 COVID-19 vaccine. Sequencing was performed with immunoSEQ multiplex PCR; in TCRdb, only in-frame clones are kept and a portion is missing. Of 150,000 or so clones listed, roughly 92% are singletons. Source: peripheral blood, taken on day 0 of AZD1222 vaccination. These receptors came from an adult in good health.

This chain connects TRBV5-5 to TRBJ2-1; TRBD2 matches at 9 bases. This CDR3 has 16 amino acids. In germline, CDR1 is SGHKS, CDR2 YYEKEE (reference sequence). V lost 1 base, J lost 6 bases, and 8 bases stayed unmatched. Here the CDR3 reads CASSLYLRAGGNEQFF. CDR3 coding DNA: TGTGCCAGCAGCTTGTACCTTAGAGCGGGAGGCAATGAGCAGTTCTTC.

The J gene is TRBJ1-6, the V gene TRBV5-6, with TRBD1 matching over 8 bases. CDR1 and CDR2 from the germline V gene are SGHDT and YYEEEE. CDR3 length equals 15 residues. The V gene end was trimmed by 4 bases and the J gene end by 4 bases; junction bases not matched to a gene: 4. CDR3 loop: CASSPGTGYNSPLHF. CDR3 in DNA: TGTGCCAGCAGCCCCGGGACAGGTTATAATTCACCCCTCCACTTT.

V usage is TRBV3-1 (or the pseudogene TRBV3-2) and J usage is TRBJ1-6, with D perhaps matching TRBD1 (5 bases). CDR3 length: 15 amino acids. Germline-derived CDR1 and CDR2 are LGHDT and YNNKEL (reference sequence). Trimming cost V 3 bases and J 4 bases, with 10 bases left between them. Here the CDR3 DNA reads TGTGCCAGCAGCCAGAGGACAAATTATAATTCACCCCTCCACTTT. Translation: CASSQRTNYNSPLHF.

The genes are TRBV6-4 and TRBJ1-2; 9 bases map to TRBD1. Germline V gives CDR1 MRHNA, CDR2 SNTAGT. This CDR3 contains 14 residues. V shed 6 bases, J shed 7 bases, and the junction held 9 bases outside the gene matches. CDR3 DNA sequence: TGTGCCAGCAGAAGACAGGGGGAAGAAGGTGGCTACACCTTC. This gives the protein CASRRQGEEGGYTF.

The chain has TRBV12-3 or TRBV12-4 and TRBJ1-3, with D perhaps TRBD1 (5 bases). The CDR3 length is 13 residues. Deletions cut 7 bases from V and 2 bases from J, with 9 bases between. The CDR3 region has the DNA TGTGCCAGCAAGAGGGGAGCTGGAAACACCATATATTTT. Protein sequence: CASKRGAGNTIYF.

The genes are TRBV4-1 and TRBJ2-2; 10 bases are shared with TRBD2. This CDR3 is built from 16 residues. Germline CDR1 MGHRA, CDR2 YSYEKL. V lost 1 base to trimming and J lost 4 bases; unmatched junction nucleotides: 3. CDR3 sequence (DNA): TGCGCCAGCAGCCAAGTTAGCGGGGGGACCACCGGGGAGCTGTTTTTT. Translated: CASSQVSGGTTGELFF.

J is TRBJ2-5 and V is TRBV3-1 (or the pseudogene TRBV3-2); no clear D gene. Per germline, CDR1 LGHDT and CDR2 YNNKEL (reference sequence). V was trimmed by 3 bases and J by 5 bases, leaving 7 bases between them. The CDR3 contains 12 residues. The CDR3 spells CASSQVHETQYF. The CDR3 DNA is TGTGCCAGCAGCCAGGTTCATGAGACCCAGTACTTC.

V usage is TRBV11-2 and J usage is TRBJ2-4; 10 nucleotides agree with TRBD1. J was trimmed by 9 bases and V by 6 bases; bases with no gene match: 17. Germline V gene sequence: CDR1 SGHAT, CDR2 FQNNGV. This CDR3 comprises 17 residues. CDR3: CASRDPNRDRGLAIQYF. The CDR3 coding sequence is TGTGCCAGCAGGGATCCTAACCGGGACAGGGGCCTGGCCATTCAGTACTTC.

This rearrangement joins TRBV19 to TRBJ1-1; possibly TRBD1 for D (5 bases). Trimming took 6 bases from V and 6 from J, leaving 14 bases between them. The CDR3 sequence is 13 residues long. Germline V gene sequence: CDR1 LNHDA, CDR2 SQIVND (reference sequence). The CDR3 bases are TGTGCCAGTAGAGTACAGGATTTCGCTGAAGCTTTCTTT. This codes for CASRVQDFAEAFF.

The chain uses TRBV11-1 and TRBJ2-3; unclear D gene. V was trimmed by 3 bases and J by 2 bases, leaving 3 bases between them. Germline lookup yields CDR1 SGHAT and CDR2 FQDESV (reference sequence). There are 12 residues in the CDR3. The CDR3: CASSFNTDTQYF. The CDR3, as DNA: TGTGCCAGCAGCTTCAACACAGATACGCAGTATTTT.

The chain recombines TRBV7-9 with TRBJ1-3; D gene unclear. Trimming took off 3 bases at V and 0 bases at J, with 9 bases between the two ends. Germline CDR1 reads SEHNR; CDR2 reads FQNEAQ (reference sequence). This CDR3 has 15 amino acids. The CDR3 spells CASSFDRDSGNTIYF. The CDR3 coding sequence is TGTGCCAGCAGCTTTGACCGGGACTCTGGAAACACCATATATTTT.

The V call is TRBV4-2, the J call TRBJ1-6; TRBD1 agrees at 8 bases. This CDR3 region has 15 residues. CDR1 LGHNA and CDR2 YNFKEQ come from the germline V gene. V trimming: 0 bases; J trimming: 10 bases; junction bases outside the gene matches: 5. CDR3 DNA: TGTGCCAGCAGCCAAGAGGCGGACAGGGACTCACCCCTCCACTTT. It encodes CASSQEADRDSPLHF.

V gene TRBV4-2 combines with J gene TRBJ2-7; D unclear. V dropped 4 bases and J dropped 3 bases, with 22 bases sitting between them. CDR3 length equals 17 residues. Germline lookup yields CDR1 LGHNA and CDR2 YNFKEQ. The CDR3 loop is CASSLGPLVEANYEQYF. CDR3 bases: TGTGCCAGCAGCCTTGGGCCCTTAGTCGAGGCCAACTACGAGCAGTACTTC.

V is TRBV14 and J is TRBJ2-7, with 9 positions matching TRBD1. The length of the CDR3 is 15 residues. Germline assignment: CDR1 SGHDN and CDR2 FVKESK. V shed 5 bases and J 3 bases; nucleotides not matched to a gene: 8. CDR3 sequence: CASSVGTGMSYEQYF. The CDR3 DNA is TGTGCCAGCAGCGTCGGGACAGGGATGAGCTACGAGCAGTACTTC.

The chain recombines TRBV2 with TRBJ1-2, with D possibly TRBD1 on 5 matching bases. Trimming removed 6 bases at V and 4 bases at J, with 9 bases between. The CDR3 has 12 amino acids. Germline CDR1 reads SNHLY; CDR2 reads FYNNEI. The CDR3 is CASRGGFYGYTF. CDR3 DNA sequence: TGTGCCAGCAGGGGGGGGTTCTATGGCTACACCTTC.

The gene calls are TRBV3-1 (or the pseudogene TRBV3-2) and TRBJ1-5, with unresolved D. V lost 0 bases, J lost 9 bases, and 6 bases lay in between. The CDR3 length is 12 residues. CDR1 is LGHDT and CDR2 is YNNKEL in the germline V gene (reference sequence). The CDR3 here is CASSQDFGPQHF. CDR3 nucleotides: TGTGCCAGCAGCCAAGATTTCGGGCCCCAGCATTTT.

The CDR3 DNA reads as TGTGCCAGCAGCTTAGTTAGCACAGATACGCAGTATTTT. Translation gives CASSLVSTDTQYF. The rearrangement links TRBV7-8 to TRBJ2-3, with D uncertain. This CDR3 region has 13 residues. V dropped 1 base and J dropped 0 bases, with 2 bases sitting between them. Germline CDR1 reads SGHVS; CDR2 reads FQNEAQ. The full variable domain, completed using reference TRBV7-8 and TRBJ2-3, is GAGVSQSPRYKVAKRGQDVALRCDPISGHVSLFWYQQALGQGPEFLTYFQNEAQLDKSGLPSDRFFAERPEGSVSTLKIQRTQQEDSAVYLCASSLVSTDTQYFGPGTRLTVL.

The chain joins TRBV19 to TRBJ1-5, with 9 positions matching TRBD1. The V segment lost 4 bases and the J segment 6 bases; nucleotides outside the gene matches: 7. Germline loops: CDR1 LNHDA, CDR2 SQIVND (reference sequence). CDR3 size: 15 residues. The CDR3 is CASSTGTGSGQPQHF. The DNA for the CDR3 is TGTGCCAGTAGTACAGGGACAGGGTCGGGTCAGCCCCAGCATTTT.

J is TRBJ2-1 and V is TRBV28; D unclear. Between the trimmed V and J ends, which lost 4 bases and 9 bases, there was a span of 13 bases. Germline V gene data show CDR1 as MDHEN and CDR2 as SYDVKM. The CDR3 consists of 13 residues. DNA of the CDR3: TGTGCCAGCAGTTCCCTCCCTTTACTTGAGCAGTTCTTC. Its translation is CASSSLPLLEQFF. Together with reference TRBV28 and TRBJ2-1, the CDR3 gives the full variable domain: DVKVTQSSRYLVKRTGEKVFLECVQDMDHENMFWYRQDPGLGLRLIYFSYDVKMKEKGDIPEGYSVSREKKERFSLILESASTNQTSMYLCASSSLPLLEQFFGPGTRLTVL.

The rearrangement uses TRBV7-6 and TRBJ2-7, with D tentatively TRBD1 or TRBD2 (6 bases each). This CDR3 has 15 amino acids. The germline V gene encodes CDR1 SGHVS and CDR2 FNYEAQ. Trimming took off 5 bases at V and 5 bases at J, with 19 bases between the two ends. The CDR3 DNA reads TGTGCCAGCAGCCCGGGTGGGGGGCTTGTTGACGAGCAGTACTTC. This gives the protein CASSPGGGLVDEQYF.

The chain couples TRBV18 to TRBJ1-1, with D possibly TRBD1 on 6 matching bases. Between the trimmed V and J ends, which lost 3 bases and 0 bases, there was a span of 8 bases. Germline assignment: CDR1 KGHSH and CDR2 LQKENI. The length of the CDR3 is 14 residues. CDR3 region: CASSPGQMNTEAFF. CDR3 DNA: TGTGCCAGCTCACCCGGACAGATGAACACTGAAGCTTTCTTT.

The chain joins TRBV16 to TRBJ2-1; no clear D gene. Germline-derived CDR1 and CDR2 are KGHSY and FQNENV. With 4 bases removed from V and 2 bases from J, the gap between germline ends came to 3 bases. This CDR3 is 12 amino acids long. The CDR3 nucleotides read TGTGCCAGCAGCCTCACCTACAATGAGCAGTTCTTC. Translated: CASSLTYNEQFF. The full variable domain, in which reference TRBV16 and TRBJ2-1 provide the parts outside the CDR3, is GEEVAQTPKHLVRGEGQKAKLYCAPIKGHSYVFWYQQVLKNEFKFLISFQNENVFDETGMPKERFSAKCLPNSPCSLEIQATKLEDSAVYFCASSLTYNEQFFGPGTRLTVL.

The CDR3 bases are TGTGCCAGCAGTGAAGAGGTGATAAGGGAGCTGTTTTTT. Its translation: CASSEEVIRELFF. This sequence joins TRBV6-1 and TRBJ2-2; D is uncertain. The CDR3 is made up of 13 amino acids. Trimming left V 1 base short and J 9 bases short, with 9 bases between. Germline V CDR1 and CDR2: MNHNS, SASEGT.

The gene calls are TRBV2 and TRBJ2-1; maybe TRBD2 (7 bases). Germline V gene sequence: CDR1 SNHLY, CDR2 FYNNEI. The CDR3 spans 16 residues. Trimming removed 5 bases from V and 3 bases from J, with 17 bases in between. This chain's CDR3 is CASSHGGRGLYNEQFF. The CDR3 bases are TGTGCCAGCAGTCACGGGGGGCGGGGTCTCTACAATGAGCAGTTCTTC.